These 21 T cell receptor beta chains originate from one sample sequenced in a study of T cell clonality in common variable immunodeficiency. The table came from immunoSEQ multiplex PCR; TCRdb's copy has only in-frame clones and leaves some out. Recorded here are 25,000 to 35,000 clones, none singletons. Sample: peripheral blood mononuclear cells. The receptors were sampled from a person aged 18 to 69 in good health.

The CDR3 here is CASSPPSTDTQYF. The covered CDR3 bases are TGTGCCAGCTCACCCCCTAGCACAGATACG. The gene calls are TRBV18 and TRBJ2-3; D call uncertain. The read terminates 3 residues before the CDR3 end, so the remaining end is supplied by the germline J gene. The CDR3 covers 13 residues. Trimming stripped 3 bases from V and 0 bases from J, with 4 bases between. Germline V gene sequence: CDR1 KGHSH, CDR2 LQKENI.

This clone was observed many times. The read terminates 3 residues ahead of where the CDR3 ends, so the germline J gene completes it. The chain links TRBV6-2 or TRBV6-3 to TRBJ1-1; D may be TRBD1 (6 bases). Germline loops: CDR1 MNHEY, CDR2 SVGEGT. V was pared by 10 bases and J by 1 base, with 13 bases between. The CDR3 covers 13 residues. This chain's CDR3 is CAISRTENTEAFF. The DNA read from the CDR3 is TGTGCCATCTCCAGGACAGAGAACACTGAA.

This clone has at least ten counts. The sequenced fragment ends 3 residues before the CDR3 boundary, so the rest is inferred from the germline J gene. The chain has TRBV19 and TRBJ1-6; the match to TRBD1 covers 11 bases. V lost 6 bases, J lost 7 bases, and 2 bases stayed unmatched. The CDR3 sequence is 14 residues long. Looked up from germline, CDR1 is LNHDA and CDR2 is SQIVND (reference sequence). The CDR3 bases that were read are TGTGCCAGTAGCCGGGACAGGGGGAATTCACCC. Encoded protein: CASSRDRGNSP. The CDR3 reads in full as CASSRDRGNSPLHF.

This clone was found many times. CDR3 amino acids: CASSQDSPRGAGEKLFF. The sequenced part of the CDR3 DNA is TGTGCCAGCAGCCAAGATAGCCCCCGGGGGGCGGGTGAAAAA. J is TRBJ1-4 and V is TRBV4-2; the D gene is possibly TRBD1 (6 bases). Coverage ceases 3 residues before the CDR3 finishes, and the germline J gene fills in the end. Looked up from germline, CDR1 is LGHNA and CDR2 is YNFKEQ. Trimming shortened V by 0 bases and J by 7 bases, and 18 bases separated the two germline ends. CDR3 length: 17 residues.

Many counts were recorded for this clone. The read terminates 3 residues ahead of where the CDR3 ends, so the germline J gene completes it. The rearrangement uses TRBV30 and TRBJ2-3; 8 bases are shared with TRBD1. Trimming took 0 bases from V and 2 from J; bases not matched to a gene: 1. Germline CDR1 and CDR2: GTSNPN and SVGIG (reference sequence). This CDR3 has 14 residues. The CDR3 region is CAWSVGQVTDTQYF. The CDR3 bases that were read are TGTGCCTGGAGTGTGGGACAGGTCACAGATACG.

This clone was counted ten times or more. The read finishes 3 residues shy of the CDR3 end, and the germline J gene is used to complete it. The chain recombines TRBV5-1 with TRBJ1-5; no clear D. The V gene's germline CDR1 is SGHRS and CDR2 YFSETQ. The CDR3 runs to 14 residues. The V end lost 1 base, the J end lost 4 bases, and 9 bases lay between the germline ends. The CDR3 bases that were read are TGCGCCAGCAGCTTGAGTGGCAGTAATCAGCCC. As protein: CASSLSGSNQP. The full CDR3 is CASSLSGSNQPQHF.

By share, this clone counts as medium-sized. A read error may produce the germline difference seen at one junction end. The read stops 3 residues short of the end of the CDR3; the missing end is completed from the germline J gene. J is TRBJ2-2 and V is TRBV18; 8 nucleotides agree with TRBD2. Germline CDR1 and CDR2: KGHSH and LQKENI. The CDR3 spans 15 residues. The chain's CDR3 is CASSAPGLETGELFF. The CDR3 DNA, read in part, is TGTGCCAGCTCAGCACCGGGACTAGAAACCGGGGAG.

This clone was found many times. CDR3 bases read: TGTGCCAGCAGCTTAGCGACAGGAGATACG. Encoded protein: CASSLATGDT. The entire CDR3 reads CASSLATGDTQYF. J is TRBJ2-3 and V is TRBV7-8, with D possibly being TRBD1 (6 bases). With the read ending 3 residues before the CDR3 end, the germline J gene is used to fill in that end. Trimming stripped 0 bases from V and 5 bases from J, with 6 bases between. Germline V gene data show CDR1 as SGHVS and CDR2 as FQNEAQ. The CDR3 has 13 amino acids.

In its sample, this clone was seen many times. The read terminates 3 residues before the CDR3 end, so the remaining end is supplied by the germline J gene. The chain couples TRBV4-1 to TRBJ2-2; TRBD2 is a possible D gene (5 bases). This CDR3 spans 14 amino acids. Germline V gives CDR1 MGHRA, CDR2 YSYEKL. Deletions cut 0 bases from V and 5 bases from J, with 7 bases between. The CDR3 region is CASSQDSGTGELFF. The covered CDR3 bases are TGCGCCAGCAGCCAAGATTCGGGGACCGGGGAG.

This clone was observed many times. Read sequence stops 3 residues before the CDR3 end, and the germline J gene provides the missing end. The chain couples TRBV5-1 to TRBJ1-2; the D gene is possibly TRBD1 (5 bases). There are 16 residues in the CDR3. Between the trimmed V and J ends, which lost 0 bases and 4 bases, there was a span of 16 bases. The germline V gene encodes CDR1 SGHRS and CDR2 YFSETQ. The CDR3 here is CASSLEGGQGSYGYTF. The sequenced part of the CDR3 DNA is TGCGCCAGCAGCTTGGAAGGTGGGCAGGGAAGCTATGGC.

At least ten counts were recorded for this clone. The read finishes 3 residues shy of the CDR3 end, and the germline J gene is used to complete it. The chain combines TRBV20-1 with TRBJ2-4; D gene uncertain. CDR1 DFQATT and CDR2 SNEGSKA come from the germline V gene (reference sequence). This CDR3 comprises 14 residues. Trimming took 0 bases from V and 3 from J, leaving 9 bases between them. Partial CDR3 DNA: TGCAGTGCTAGAGATGTGACATACAAAAACATT. Amino acid sequence: CSARDVTYKNI. The full CDR3 protein is CSARDVTYKNIQYF.

This clone was seen many times. The CDR3 end is not reached by the read, which stops 3 residues before it; the germline J gene fills it in. This rearrangement joins TRBV12-3 or TRBV12-4 to TRBJ2-7, with 9 bases that match TRBD1. The CDR3 is made up of 15 amino acids. Trimming cost V 5 bases and J 4 bases; bases outside gene matches: 9. The CDR3: CASSTGPGQGYEQYF. The CDR3 DNA, read in part, is TGTGCCAGCAGTACCGGACCGGGACAGGGATACGAG.

This clone was seen repeatedly, ten times or more. CDR3 in amino acids: CSVLGLAGIYEQYF. CDR3 DNA (partial): TGCAGCGTTTTGGGACTAGCGGGGATCTACGAG. V is TRBV29-1 and J is TRBJ2-7, with 13 bases identical to TRBD2. The read finishes 3 residues shy of the CDR3 end, and the germline J gene is used to complete it. CDR1 SQVTM and CDR2 ANQGSEA come from the germline V gene. The CDR3 consists of 14 residues. V shed 5 bases and J 3 bases; nucleotides not matched to a gene: 4.

The sample holds many counts of this clone. The read comes to an end 3 residues before the CDR3 does, leaving the germline J gene to fill in the end. This rearrangement joins TRBV10-1 to TRBJ1-6; D ambiguous. CDR3 length equals 13 residues. Germline-derived CDR1 and CDR2 are WNHNN and SYGVQD (reference sequence). CDR3 residues: CASSDTDHPSLHF. Incomplete CDR3 DNA: TGCGCCAGCAGCGACACAGACCACCCCTCC.

This clone was seen more than once but under ten times. The CDR3 end falls 3 residues outside the read, so it is completed with the germline J gene. The rearrangement joins TRBV5-1 to TRBJ2-5; D possibly matches TRBD1 or TRBD2 (6 bases each). This CDR3 spans 13 amino acids. The V and J ends lost 5 bases and 7 bases respectively, with 15 bases between them. Germline values: CDR1 SGHRS, CDR2 YFSETQ. The CDR3 DNA, read in part, is TGCGCCAGCAGGATCTCACAGGGAGGGACC. As protein: CASRISQGGT. The entire CDR3 is CASRISQGGTQYF. Full variable domain (remainder filled in from reference TRBV5-1 and TRBJ2-5): KAGVTQTPRYLIKTRGQQVTLSCSPISGHRSVSWYQQTPGQGLQFLFEYFSETQRNKGNFPGRFSGRQFSNSRSEMNVSTLELGDSALYLCASRISQGGTQYFGPGTRLLVL.

The sample holds many counts of this clone. Partial CDR3 DNA: TGTGCCAGCAGCCCAAAGACTCTTAGCACAGATACG. Translation: CASSPKTLSTDT. The CDR3 in full is CASSPKTLSTDTQYF. The chain recombines TRBV5-4 with TRBJ2-3, with D uncertain. The read comes to an end 3 residues before the CDR3 does, leaving the germline J gene to fill in the end. V gave up 4 bases and J gave up 0 bases, with 12 bases separating them. Germline lookup yields CDR1 SGHNT and CDR2 YYREEE (reference sequence). This CDR3 contains 15 residues. Supplemented by reference TRBV5-4 and TRBJ2-3, the full variable domain reads ETGVTQSPTHLIKTRGQQVTLRCSSQSGHNTVSWYQQALGQGPQFIFQYYREEENGRGNFPPRFSGLQFPNYSSELNVNALELDDSALYLCASSPKTLSTDTQYFGPGTRLTVL.

Concerning this clone itself: The missing CDR3 end, 3 residues past where the read stops, is filled in from the germline J gene. The chain uses TRBV5-1 and TRBJ1-2, with D uncertain. Per the germline V gene, CDR1 is SGHRS and CDR2 is YFSETQ. The CDR3 runs 15 residues. The CDR3 loop is CASSPTSGRHNDYTF. CDR3 bases read: TGCGCCAGCAGCCCTACTAGCGGGAGACACAACGAC.

There are many counts of this clone. The CDR3 end lies 3 residues beyond the end of the read and is filled in from the germline J gene. This chain joins TRBV7-8 and TRBJ1-2, with 9 nucleotides matching TRBD1. V lost 1 base and J lost 4; bases outside the gene matches: 4. In germline, CDR1 is SGHVS, CDR2 FQNEAQ. The CDR3 runs 15 residues. CDR3: CASSLVVDRGYGYTF. The DNA read from the CDR3 is TGTGCCAGCAGCTTAGTTGTGGACAGGGGCTATGGC.

This clone was counted ten times or more. The CDR3 is cut off 3 residues early in the read; its end comes from the germline J gene. This rearrangement joins TRBV30 to TRBJ2-7, with TRBD2 matching over 8 bases. CDR1 and CDR2 from the germline V gene are GTSNPN and SVGIG (reference sequence). The CDR3 is 13 amino acids. V dropped 4 bases and J dropped 3; count of bases not matched to a gene: 5. The part of the CDR3 DNA that was read is TGTGCCTGGAATAGCGGGATAGTCTACGAG. Protein product: CAWNSGIVYE. The full-length CDR3 reads as CAWNSGIVYEQYF.

This clone rates as medium-sized. With the read ending 3 residues before the CDR3 end, the germline J gene is used to fill in that end. This chain uses TRBV20-1 with TRBJ2-1, with a weak D call TRBD2 (5 bases). Germline V gene data show CDR1 as DFQATT and CDR2 as SNEGSKA (reference sequence). The CDR3 totals 15 residues. Trimming took off 0 bases at V and 0 bases at J, with 9 bases between the two ends. CDR3 sequence reads: CSARDLAHSYNEQFF. The DNA read from the CDR3 is TGCAGTGCTAGAGATCTAGCCCACTCCTACAATGAG.

In its sample, this clone was seen many times. The sequenced fragment ends 3 residues before the CDR3 boundary, so the rest is inferred from the germline J gene. The chain links TRBV20-1 to TRBJ2-7; 9 nucleotides align to TRBD1. CDR3 length: 13 residues. CDR1 is DFQATT, CDR2 SNEGSKA, per germline (reference sequence). With 3 bases clipped from V and 4 bases from J, the junction kept 4 bases outside the gene matches. CDR3 in amino acids: CSARTGGGYEQYF. The sequenced CDR3 bases are TGCAGTGCTAGGACAGGGGGAGGTTACGAG.